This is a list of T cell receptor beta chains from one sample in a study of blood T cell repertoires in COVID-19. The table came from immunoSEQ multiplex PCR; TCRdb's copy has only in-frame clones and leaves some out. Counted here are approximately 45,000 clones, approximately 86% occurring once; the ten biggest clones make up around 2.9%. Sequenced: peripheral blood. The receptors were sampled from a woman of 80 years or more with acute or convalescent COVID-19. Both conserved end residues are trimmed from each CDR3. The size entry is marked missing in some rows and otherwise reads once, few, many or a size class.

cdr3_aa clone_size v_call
ASSLVGEGTSGFSSYEQY . TRBV7-8
ASSFGGGAYEQY . TRBV28
ASSLGQGGRYGYT . TRBV28
ASNRAGQLGYT once TRBV6-4
ASSLAGRSTDTQY few TRBV5-1
ASKGRSQGRQPQH . TRBV10-1
AAGGSANQPQH . TRBV10-3
ASSQDFLEAF . TRBV14
ASSSTGGTETQY . TRBV19
ASKQGVNTEAF . TRBV2
ASSSVAGGQYEQY . TRBV5-1
ASSTGTGDANNSPLH few TRBV28
ASSYSAYSSSYEQY . TRBV6-5
ASSIGGRQPQH . TRBV19
ASSANLGQYGYT . TRBV9
ASSQGVSAGELF . TRBV6-4
ASSYQAGGLETQY . TRBV6-5
ASSTRTGNYGYT once TRBV25-1
ASSEAPAGLMNTEAF . TRBV6-1
ASSQVVAKNIQY . TRBV3-1/TRBV3-2
ASSAGGYEQY . TRBV5-6
ASSLGVLDTQY once TRBV7-9
ASSKQGIGGGYT . TRBV27
ASSTGTPYNEQF . TRBV5-1